This T cell receptor (beta chain) emerged from a study of blood T cells in healthy people across ages. Study summary: T cells yielded about one barcoded beta molecule per two cells through template switching. Study outcomes and limitations: Older age went with lower TCR beta diversity per million T cells, in a roughly linear way.

As for this clonotype: The antigen is undetermined.

Primers used in a second PCR of roughly 6 to 11 cycles were a sample-barcoded 5' primer and a J-beta primer mix. A single record per CDR3 protein comes from TCRdb applying MiXCR to the 5' RACE reads. The sample has fewer than 950,000 distinct CDR3 sequences, around 34% seen once. The study recruited healthy Caucasian donors from Russia who were aged about 6 to 100. A minimum of 7 million PBMCs was isolated per sample. The ends were cut back, 1 base at V and 5 bases at J, with 11 bases in the middle. Germline CDR1 and CDR2: MDHEN and SYDVKM. This CDR3 is built from 15 residues. This receptor was obtained from a man aged 18 to 29 in good health. The chain combines TRBV28 with TRBJ1-4; the D gene is possibly TRBD1 (5 bases). The sample was blood. The CDR3 region has the DNA TGTGCCAGCAGTTTATTTGGACAAATAAATGAAAAACTGTTTTTT. Protein: CASSLFGQINEKLFF.